This TCR beta chain was documented in a study of CD8+ T cells in alopecia areata. Study-level findings and limits: Normal scalp had lower clonality than lesional scalp, with alopecia totalis/universalis lesions showing this most strongly. In patients, TCRs were shared less clearly than in mice, and HLA may possibly be involved. Administration of tofacitinib significantly diminished scalp clonality and expanded CD8+ clones within the top 100.

The treatment here: oral pan-JAK inhibitor, 5-10 mg twice daily. Peripheral blood and lesional scalp punch biopsies were taken from alopecia areata patients. The CDR3 length is 15 residues. From germline, CDR1 is SGHNT and CDR2 YENEEA. Trimming took 2 bases from V and 5 from J, leaving 12 bases between them. Worth noting for this clone: As yet, its antigen is unknown.

RNA extraction was followed by reverse transcription into cDNA, which acted as the sequencing template. The table came from immunoSEQ multiplex PCR; TCRdb's copy has only in-frame clones and leaves some out. The sample lists about 190,000 clones; around 66% were seen once. V usage is TRBV11-3 and J usage is TRBJ2-2; weak D call: TRBD1 (5 bases). The source is a human donor with alopecia areata. The material was CD4+ T cells sorted from blood, obtained at week 4, from a patient treated with tofacitinib. CDR3 in DNA: TGTGCCAGCAGCTTAACTCAGGGTTCGACCGGGGAGCTGTTTTTT. It is translated as CASSLTQGSTGELFF.